This T cell receptor beta chain emerged from a study of cytotoxic CD8 clonotypes in ibrutinib-treated CLL. General study results and limits: Sampling times, which were not matched between the groups, differed between sustained-remission patients and progressing patients.

With regard to this clone: Antigen unknown.

The intended depth for sequencing was 1 in 200,000 to 1 in 1 million T cells. Repertoires were generated with immunoSEQ multiplex PCR, while TCRdb's copy carries only in-frame clones and drops some. The table records about 85,000 clones, roughly 80% of them present only once. The CDR3 totals 13 residues. Germline V gives CDR1 GTSNPN, CDR2 SVGIG (reference sequence). Trimming left V 4 bases short and J 6 bases short, with 12 bases between. The chain carries TRBV30 and TRBJ2-2; possible D gene TRBD2, 5 bases. This receptor was identified in a human donor with chronic lymphocytic leukemia. The sequencing here drew on PBMCs, taken after 12 months of ibrutinib treatment. CDR3 bases: TGTGCCTGGACGGGGTTTTCGTCCGGGGAGCTGTTTTTT. Encoded protein: CAWTGFSSGELFF.